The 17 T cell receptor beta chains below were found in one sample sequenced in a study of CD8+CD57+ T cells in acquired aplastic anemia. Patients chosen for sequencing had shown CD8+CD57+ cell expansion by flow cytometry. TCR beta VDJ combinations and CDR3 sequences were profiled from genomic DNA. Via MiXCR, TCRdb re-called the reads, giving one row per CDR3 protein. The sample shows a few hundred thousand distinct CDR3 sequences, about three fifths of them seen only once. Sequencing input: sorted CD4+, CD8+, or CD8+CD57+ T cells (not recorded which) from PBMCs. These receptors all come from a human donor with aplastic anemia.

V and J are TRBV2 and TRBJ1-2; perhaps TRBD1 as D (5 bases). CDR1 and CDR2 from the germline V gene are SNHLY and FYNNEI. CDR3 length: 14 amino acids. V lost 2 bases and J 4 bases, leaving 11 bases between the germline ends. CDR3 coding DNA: TGTGCCAGCAGTGAAACCCAGGGCACCTATGGCTACACCTTC. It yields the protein CASSETQGTYGYTF.

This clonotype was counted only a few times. CDR3 amino acids: CASNQGEDGYTF. As DNA, the CDR3 is TGTGCCAGCAATCAGGGCGAAGATGGCTACACCTTC. V usage is TRBV2 and J usage is TRBJ1-2, with a tentative D call TRBD1 (5 bases). Germline values: CDR1 SNHLY, CDR2 FYNNEI. V was clipped by 7 bases and J by 6 bases, with 12 bases between them. CDR3 size: 12 residues.

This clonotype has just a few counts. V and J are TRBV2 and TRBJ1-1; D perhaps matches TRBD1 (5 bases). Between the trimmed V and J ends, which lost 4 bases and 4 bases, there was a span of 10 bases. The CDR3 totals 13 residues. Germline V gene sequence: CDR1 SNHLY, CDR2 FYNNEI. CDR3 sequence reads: CASSGQQPTEAFF. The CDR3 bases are TGTGCCAGCAGTGGACAGCAACCCACTGAAGCTTTCTTT.

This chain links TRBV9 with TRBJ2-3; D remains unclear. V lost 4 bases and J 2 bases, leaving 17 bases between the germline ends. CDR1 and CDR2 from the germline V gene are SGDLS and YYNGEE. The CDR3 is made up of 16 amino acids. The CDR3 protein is CASSSNYDKDTDTQYF. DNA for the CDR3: TGTGCCAGCAGCTCTAACTATGACAAGGACACAGATACGCAGTATTTT.

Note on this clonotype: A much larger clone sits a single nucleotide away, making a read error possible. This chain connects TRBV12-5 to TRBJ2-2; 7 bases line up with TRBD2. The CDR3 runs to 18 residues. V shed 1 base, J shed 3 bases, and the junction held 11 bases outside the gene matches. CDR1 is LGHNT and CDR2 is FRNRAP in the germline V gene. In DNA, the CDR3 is TGTGCTAGTGGTTTGGGATCATTCGGACTAGTAGACACCGGGGAGCTGTTTTTT. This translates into CASGLGSFGLVDTGELFF.

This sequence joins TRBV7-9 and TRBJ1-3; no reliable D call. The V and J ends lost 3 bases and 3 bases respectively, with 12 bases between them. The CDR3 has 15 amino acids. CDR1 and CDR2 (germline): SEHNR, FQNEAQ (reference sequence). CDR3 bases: TGTGCCAGCAGCTTGACGGGCCTGGGTGGAAACACCATATATTTT. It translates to CASSLTGLGGNTIYF.

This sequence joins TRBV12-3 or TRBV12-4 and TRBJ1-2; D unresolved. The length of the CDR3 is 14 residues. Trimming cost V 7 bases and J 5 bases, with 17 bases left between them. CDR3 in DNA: TGTGCCAGCAATCTCTCCCCAGGATCTTATGGCTACACCTTC. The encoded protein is CASNLSPGSYGYTF.

The CDR3 nucleotides are TGTGCCAGCAGCCCTACAGGGTTCTCTGGAAACACCATATATTTT. It encodes CASSPTGFSGNTIYF. This chain links TRBV7-9 with TRBJ1-3; maybe TRBD1 (6 bases). V was trimmed by 5 bases and J by 0 bases, leaving 11 bases between them. CDR1 and CDR2 (germline): SEHNR, FQNEAQ (reference sequence). The CDR3 runs to 15 residues.

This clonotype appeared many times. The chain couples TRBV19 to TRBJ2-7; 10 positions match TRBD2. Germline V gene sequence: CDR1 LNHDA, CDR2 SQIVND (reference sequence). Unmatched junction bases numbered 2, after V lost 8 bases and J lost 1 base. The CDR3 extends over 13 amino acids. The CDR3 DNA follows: TGTGCCAGTCAGCGGGAGGGATCCTACGAGCAGTACTTC. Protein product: CASQREGSYEQYF.

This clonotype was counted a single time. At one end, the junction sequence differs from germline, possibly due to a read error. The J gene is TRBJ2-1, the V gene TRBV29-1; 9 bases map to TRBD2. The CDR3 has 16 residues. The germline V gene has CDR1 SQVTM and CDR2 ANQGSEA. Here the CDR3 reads CGVEGGAGGHFNEQFF. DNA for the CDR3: TGCGGCGTTGAAGGAGGGGCGGGGGGGCATTTCAATGAGCAGTTCTTC.

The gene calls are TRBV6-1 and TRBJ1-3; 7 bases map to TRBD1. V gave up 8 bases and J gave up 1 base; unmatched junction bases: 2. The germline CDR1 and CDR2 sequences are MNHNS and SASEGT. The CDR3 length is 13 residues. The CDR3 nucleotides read TGTGCCAGCGAGACAGGGTCTGGAAACACCATATATTTT. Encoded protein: CASETGSGNTIYF.

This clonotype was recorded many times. CDR3 sequence reads: CAISKREGQNEQFF. The CDR3 DNA follows: TGTGCCATCAGTAAGCGGGAGGGCCAGAATGAGCAGTTCTTC. The rearrangement joins TRBV10-3 to TRBJ2-1, with TRBD2 identical over 10 bases. The CDR3 is 14 amino acids. The germline V gene encodes CDR1 ENHRY and CDR2 SYGVKD. The J segment lost 7 bases and the V segment lost 5 bases, leaving 5 bases of the junction unmatched.

The CDR3 DNA follows: TGCAGTGCCACGCTTTTGGGGGCGAGTAATCAGCCCCAGCATTTT. It specifies CSATLLGASNQPQHF. The chain joins TRBV20-1 to TRBJ1-5; tentative D call: TRBD1 (6 bases). The CDR3 covers 15 residues. V shed 6 bases and J shed 4 bases, with 19 bases lying between them. Germline V gives CDR1 DFQATT, CDR2 SNEGSKA (reference sequence).

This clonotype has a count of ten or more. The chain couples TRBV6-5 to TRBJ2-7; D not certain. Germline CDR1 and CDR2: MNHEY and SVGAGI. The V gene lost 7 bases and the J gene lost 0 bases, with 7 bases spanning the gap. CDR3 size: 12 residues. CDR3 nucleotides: TGTGCCAGCAAGCCTAGCTCCTACGAGCAGTACTTC. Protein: CASKPSSYEQYF.

As DNA, the CDR3 is TGCGCCAGCAGCTTGGGCAGCGGGGGCACTGAAGCTTTCTTT. Protein: CASSLGSGGTEAFF. The chain carries TRBV5-1 and TRBJ1-1; tentative D call: TRBD1 (5 bases). Germline CDR1 is SGHRS and CDR2 is YFSETQ. Trimming left V 0 bases short and J 4 bases short, with 10 bases between. CDR3 length: 14 amino acids.

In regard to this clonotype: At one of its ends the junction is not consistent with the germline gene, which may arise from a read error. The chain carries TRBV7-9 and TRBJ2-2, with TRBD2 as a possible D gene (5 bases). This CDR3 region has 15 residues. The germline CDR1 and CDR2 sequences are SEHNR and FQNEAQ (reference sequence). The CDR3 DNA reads TGTGCCAGCAGCTTAGCCACTCTGAACACCGGGGTGCTGTTTTTT. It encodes CASSLATLNTGVLFF.

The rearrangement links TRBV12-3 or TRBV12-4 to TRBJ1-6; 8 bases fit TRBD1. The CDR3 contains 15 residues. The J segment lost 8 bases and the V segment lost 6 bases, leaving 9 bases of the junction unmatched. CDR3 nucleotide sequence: TGTGCCAGCAGCCCGGACAGGGTTAGTCATTCACCCCTCCACTTT. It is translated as CASSPDRVSHSPLHF.